A selection of T cell receptor beta chains follows, all from one sample in a study of T cells in localized non-small cell lung cancer. The data were produced by immunoSEQ multiplex PCR, yet TCRdb's version contains in-frame clones alone and is incomplete. The sample holds approximately 24,000 clones, under 90% seen once. The source material was peripheral blood, sampled before any cancer treatment. The source is a man between 35 and 75 years old with stage I squamous cell lung carcinoma. CDR3s include the opening cysteine and the closing phenylalanine or tryptophan. Fields, in order: D gene, J gene, V gene, clone size, CDR3 protein, CDR3 DNA. D genes are given only for firm matches. A row's size may be missing; if present it is once, few, many or a size class.

D gene: NA
J gene: TRBJ2-1
V gene: TRBV5-5
clone size: NA
CDR3 protein: CASSLGGIWNEQFF
CDR3 DNA: TGTGCCAGCAGTCTGGGGGGCATTTGGAATGAGCAGTTCTTC

D gene: TRBD1
J gene: TRBJ2-5
V gene: TRBV7-2
clone size: NA
CDR3 protein: CASSQFGTGQETQYF
CDR3 DNA: TGTGCCAGCAGCCAATTTGGGACAGGGCAGGAGACCCAGTACTTC

D gene: NA
J gene: TRBJ2-3
V gene: TRBV30
clone size: NA
CDR3 protein: CAWSRVAKPTDTQYF
CDR3 DNA: TGTGCCTGGAGTCGGGTGGCGAAACCCACAGATACGCAGTATTTT

D gene: TRBD1
J gene: TRBJ1-1
V gene: TRBV13
clone size: NA
CDR3 protein: CASSQATGEETEAFF
CDR3 DNA: TGTGCCAGCAGCCAAGCGACAGGGGAAGAGACTGAAGCTTTCTTT

D gene: NA
J gene: TRBJ2-2
V gene: TRBV28
clone size: few
CDR3 protein: CASSKTGVTGELFF
CDR3 DNA: TGTGCCAGCAGTAAGACAGGTGTCACCGGGGAGCTGTTTTTT

D gene: NA
J gene: TRBJ2-7
V gene: TRBV11-2
clone size: NA
CDR3 protein: CASSLDGPGGYEQYF
CDR3 DNA: TGTGCCAGCAGCTTAGACGGACCTGGGGGCTACGAGCAGTACTTC

D gene: NA
J gene: TRBJ1-3
V gene: TRBV19
clone size: NA
CDR3 protein: CASSISGASNTIYF
CDR3 DNA: TGTGCCAGTAGTATTTCCGGGGCTTCAAACACCATATATTTT

D gene: NA
J gene: TRBJ2-3
V gene: TRBV4-1
clone size: NA
CDR3 protein: CASSPDGDTQYF
CDR3 DNA: TGCGCCAGCAGCCCCGACGGGGATACGCAGTATTTT

D gene: NA
J gene: TRBJ2-3
V gene: TRBV4-1
clone size: NA
CDR3 protein: CASSPRGDTQYF
CDR3 DNA: TGCGCCAGCAGCCCCCGGGGAGATACGCAGTATTTT

D gene: TRBD1
J gene: TRBJ2-1
V gene: TRBV6-1
clone size: NA
CDR3 protein: CASTGTGGSYNEQFF
CDR3 DNA: TGTGCCAGCACCGGGACAGGGGGCTCCTACAATGAGCAGTTCTTC

D gene: TRBD1
J gene: TRBJ2-7
V gene: TRBV7-9
clone size: NA
CDR3 protein: CASSGTGSSYEQYF
CDR3 DNA: TGTGCCAGCAGCGGGACAGGGTCCTCCTACGAGCAGTACTTC

D gene: TRBD1
J gene: TRBJ2-7
V gene: TRBV6-6
clone size: NA
CDR3 protein: CASSGTENTYEQYF
CDR3 DNA: TGTGCCAGCAGTGGGACAGAAAACACCTACGAGCAGTACTTC

D gene: NA
J gene: TRBJ2-7
V gene: TRBV29-1
clone size: NA
CDR3 protein: CSVGRSSYEQYF
CDR3 DNA: TGCAGCGTTGGAAGGAGTTCCTACGAGCAGTACTTC

D gene: NA
J gene: TRBJ2-1
V gene: TRBV11-2
clone size: NA
CDR3 protein: CASSLVQYNEQFF
CDR3 DNA: TGTGCCAGCAGCTTAGTTCAATACAATGAGCAGTTCTTC

D gene: NA
J gene: TRBJ2-3
V gene: TRBV28
clone size: NA
CDR3 protein: CASSFPSSGTSTDTQYF
CDR3 DNA: TGTGCCAGCAGTTTTCCATCTTCGGGGACTAGCACAGATACGCAGTATTTT

D gene: TRBD2
J gene: TRBJ2-7
V gene: TRBV4-3
clone size: NA
CDR3 protein: CASSQGLAGGHGQYF
CDR3 DNA: TGCGCCAGCAGCCAAGGGCTCGCGGGGGGGCACGGGCAGTACTTC

D gene: TRBD2
J gene: TRBJ2-1
V gene: TRBV12-5
clone size: NA
CDR3 protein: CASGDPSGGAGEQFF
CDR3 DNA: TGTGCTAGTGGTGACCCTAGCGGGGGGGCGGGTGAGCAGTTCTTC

D gene: TRBD2
J gene: TRBJ2-1
V gene: TRBV28
clone size: once
CDR3 protein: CASSLGAGERYNEQFF
CDR3 DNA: TGTGCCAGCAGTTTAGGGGCGGGGGAACGCTACAATGAGCAGTTCTTC

D gene: TRBD2
J gene: TRBJ2-4
V gene: TRBV23-1
clone size: NA
CDR3 protein: CASSQSSTSGWTVAKNIQYF
CDR3 DNA: TGCGCCAGCAGTCAATCGTCGACTAGCGGGTGGACAGTGGCCAAAAACATTCAGTACTTC

D gene: NA
J gene: TRBJ2-6
V gene: TRBV29-1
clone size: NA
CDR3 protein: CSVYQSSGANVLTF
CDR3 DNA: TGCAGCGTTTATCAGTCCTCTGGGGCCAACGTCCTGACTTTC

D gene: TRBD1
J gene: TRBJ1-6
V gene: TRBV4-3
clone size: NA
CDR3 protein: CASSQPHRGSPLHF
CDR3 DNA: TGCGCCAGCAGCCAACCCCACAGGGGCTCACCCCTCCACTTT

D gene: NA
J gene: TRBJ2-3
V gene: TRBV30
clone size: NA
CDR3 protein: CAWRVPGMGTDTQYF
CDR3 DNA: TGTGCCTGGAGGGTACCTGGGATGGGGACAGATACGCAGTATTTT

D gene: NA
J gene: TRBJ1-6
V gene: TRBV2
clone size: NA
CDR3 protein: CASSGVNSPLHF
CDR3 DNA: TGTGCCAGCAGTGGGGTCAATTCACCCCTCCACTTT

D gene: NA
J gene: TRBJ1-1
V gene: TRBV7-9
clone size: NA
CDR3 protein: CASSRRGYTEAFF
CDR3 DNA: TGTGCCAGCAGCCGAAGGGGGTACACTGAAGCTTTCTTT

D gene: NA
J gene: TRBJ2-7
V gene: TRBV4-2
clone size: NA
CDR3 protein: CASSHDKIVNYEQYF
CDR3 DNA: TGTGCCAGCAGCCATGACAAAATAGTGAACTACGAGCAGTACTTC

D gene: NA
J gene: TRBJ2-7
V gene: TRBV10-3
clone size: NA
CDR3 protein: CAISESGLSIGEQYF
CDR3 DNA: TGTGCCATCAGTGAGTCAGGGCTTTCAATAGGCGAGCAGTACTTC

D gene: NA
J gene: TRBJ2-2
V gene: TRBV29-1
clone size: NA
CDR3 protein: CSVAGIEGTGELFF
CDR3 DNA: TGCAGCGTTGCCGGGATCGAGGGCACCGGGGAGCTGTTTTTT

D gene: NA
J gene: TRBJ2-7
V gene: TRBV27
clone size: NA
CDR3 protein: CASSLWGFSSEQYF
CDR3 DNA: TGTGCCAGCAGTTTATGGGGGTTCAGTAGCGAGCAGTACTTC

D gene: TRBD1
J gene: TRBJ2-5
V gene: TRBV19
clone size: NA
CDR3 protein: CASSGTGVGETQYF
CDR3 DNA: TGTGCCAGTAGCGGGACAGGGGTTGGGGAGACCCAGTACTTC

D gene: NA
J gene: TRBJ1-1
V gene: TRBV10-3
clone size: NA
CDR3 protein: CAISGTIWTAKSNTEAFF
CDR3 DNA: TGTGCCATCAGTGGAACGATTTGGACGGCAAAATCGAACACTGAAGCTTTCTTT

D gene: TRBD1
J gene: TRBJ1-2
V gene: TRBV6-5
clone size: NA
CDR3 protein: CASSPDRGAGGYTF
CDR3 DNA: TGTGCCAGCAGCCCCGACAGGGGGGCCGGTGGCTACACCTTC

D gene: TRBD1
J gene: TRBJ1-4
V gene: TRBV5-4
clone size: NA
CDR3 protein: CASSPDRGHGEKLFF
CDR3 DNA: TGTGCCAGCAGCCCCGACAGGGGGCATGGTGAAAAACTGTTTTTT

D gene: NA
J gene: TRBJ2-1
V gene: TRBV7-9
clone size: once
CDR3 protein: CASSLVQPVHNEQFF
CDR3 DNA: TGTGCCAGCAGCTTAGTACAGCCCGTTCACAATGAGCAGTTCTTC

D gene: NA
J gene: TRBJ1-5
V gene: TRBV18
clone size: NA
CDR3 protein: CASSREEMSNQPQHF
CDR3 DNA: TGTGCCAGCTCACGTGAGGAGATGAGCAATCAGCCCCAGCATTTT

D gene: NA
J gene: TRBJ1-5
V gene: TRBV6-1
clone size: NA
CDR3 protein: CASSEGRGGNQPQHF
CDR3 DNA: TGTGCCAGCAGCGAGGGCAGGGGCGGCAATCAGCCCCAGCATTTT

D gene: TRBD1
J gene: TRBJ1-5
V gene: TRBV19
clone size: NA
CDR3 protein: CASSPRTGIGNQPQHF
CDR3 DNA: TGTGCCAGTAGTCCCAGGACAGGGATAGGCAATCAGCCCCAGCATTTT

D gene: NA
J gene: TRBJ1-3
V gene: TRBV4-3
clone size: NA
CDR3 protein: CASSQEIFTGTGNTIYF
CDR3 DNA: TGCGCCAGCAGCCAAGAGATTTTTACAGGGACTGGAAACACCATATATTTT

D gene: NA
J gene: TRBJ1-6
V gene: TRBV5-1
clone size: NA
CDR3 protein: CASSLGQRNSPLHF
CDR3 DNA: TGCGCCAGCAGCCTAGGACAGAGGAATTCACCCCTCCACTTT

D gene: NA
J gene: TRBJ1-1
V gene: TRBV2
clone size: NA
CDR3 protein: CASSEALTAVGTEAFF
CDR3 DNA: TGTGCCAGCAGTGAAGCCCTGACGGCCGTGGGCACTGAAGCTTTCTTT

D gene: NA
J gene: TRBJ1-1
V gene: TRBV29-1
clone size: NA
CDR3 protein: CSAEGRESGAFF
CDR3 DNA: TGCAGCGCCGAGGGAAGGGAATCCGGGGCTTTCTTT

D gene: NA
J gene: TRBJ2-3
V gene: TRBV7-8
clone size: NA
CDR3 protein: CASSLHGRDTQYF
CDR3 DNA: TGTGCCAGCAGCTTACATGGGAGGGATACGCAGTATTTT

D gene: TRBD1
J gene: TRBJ2-7
V gene: TRBV5-4
clone size: NA
CDR3 protein: CASSPPDRGSPYEQYF
CDR3 DNA: TGTGCCAGCAGCCCCCCGGACAGGGGGTCCCCCTACGAGCAGTACTTC

D gene: TRBD2
J gene: TRBJ2-1
V gene: TRBV2
clone size: NA
CDR3 protein: CASSGRRGIEQFF
CDR3 DNA: TGTGCCAGCAGTGGTCGGCGGGGGATTGAGCAGTTCTTC

D gene: TRBD1
J gene: TRBJ2-1
V gene: TRBV6-6
clone size: NA
CDR3 protein: CASSYGQGVSYNEQFF
CDR3 DNA: TGTGCCAGCAGTTACGGACAGGGCGTCTCCTACAATGAGCAGTTCTTC

D gene: NA
J gene: TRBJ1-1
V gene: TRBV4-1
clone size: few
CDR3 protein: CASSRGQTTEAFF
CDR3 DNA: TGCGCCAGCAGCCGAGGACAAACCACTGAAGCTTTCTTT

D gene: TRBD1
J gene: TRBJ1-2
V gene: TRBV19
clone size: NA
CDR3 protein: CASRVGGLNYGYTF
CDR3 DNA: TGTGCCAGTAGGGTAGGGGGCCTTAACTATGGCTACACCTTC